This T cell receptor beta chain was observed in a study of T-cell memory formation after mild COVID-19. Study-level information: Clustering of TCRs was largely donor specific.

This CDR3 is built from 15 residues. CDR1 is SGHRS and CDR2 is YFSETQ in the germline V gene. V was cut by 10 bases and J by 5 bases, with 23 bases left in between. This clonotype turned up a few times. TCRdb redid the calling of the 5' RACE reads with MiXCR, one entry per CDR3 protein. Among hundreds of thousands of distinct CDR3 sequences listed, roughly 18% were seen once. The receptor was derived from an adult woman who had mild COVID-19 (a few samples of this study predate the infection). Cell type and time point are not known. The chain has TRBV5-1 and TRBJ2-3; D may correspond to TRBD1 or TRBD2 (5 bases each). The sequenced sample consisted of PBMCs or a T cell subset sorted from them (not recorded which). The DNA of the CDR3 is TGCGCCTCCTCAAGGGGCGCCACCGAGGGAGATACGCAGTATTTT. Translated, it gives CASSRGATEGDTQYF.